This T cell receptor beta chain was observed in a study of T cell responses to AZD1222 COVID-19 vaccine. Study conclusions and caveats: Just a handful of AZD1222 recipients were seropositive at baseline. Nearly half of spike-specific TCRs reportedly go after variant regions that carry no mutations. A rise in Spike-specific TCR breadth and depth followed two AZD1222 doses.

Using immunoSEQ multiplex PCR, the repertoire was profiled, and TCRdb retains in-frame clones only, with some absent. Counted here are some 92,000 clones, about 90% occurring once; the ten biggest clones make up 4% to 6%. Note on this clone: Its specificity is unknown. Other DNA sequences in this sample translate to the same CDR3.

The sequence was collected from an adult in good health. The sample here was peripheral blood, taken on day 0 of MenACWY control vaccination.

CDR3 region: CASSLEQGQGRTQYF. Written as DNA, the CDR3 is TGTGCCAGCAGCTTAGAACAGGGTCAGGGCCGGACCCAGTACTTC. The chain is built from TRBV7-6 and TRBJ2-5; D is perhaps TRBD1 (6 bases). CDR3 size: 15 residues. The ends were cut back, 1 base at V and 7 bases at J, with 16 bases in the middle. Germline values: CDR1 SGHVS, CDR2 FNYEAQ.